One and the same sample provided the 27 T cell receptor beta chains below, sequenced in a study of T cells in Graves' hyperthyroidism and ophthalmopathy. It was RNA transcripts that yielded the amplified TCR beta CDR3 regions. A first-round RT-PCR of the TCR CDR3 used the HTBI primer set. TCRdb reprocessed the multiplex PCR reads via MiXCR and lists one record per CDR3 protein. The table shows a few hundred thousand distinct CDR3 sequences, with about 16% occurring only once. Material for sequencing was blood. These receptors were obtained from a woman aged 40 to 50 with Graves' ophthalmopathy.

This sequence joins TRBV19 and TRBJ2-3; possible D gene TRBD2, 5 bases. Germline V CDR1 and CDR2: LNHDA, SQIVND (reference sequence). The CDR3 runs 13 residues. Trimming shortened V by 1 base and J by 6 bases, and 8 bases separated the two germline ends. CDR3 sequence reads: CASSIGREDTQYF. CDR3 nucleotides: TGTGCCAGTAGTATAGGAAGGGAGGATACGCAGTATTTT.

This chain connects TRBV20-1 to TRBJ2-5, with TRBD1 identical over 10 bases. Losses at the gene ends were 0 bases for V and 3 bases for J; bases not matched to a gene: 7. The germline V gene encodes CDR1 DFQATT and CDR2 SNEGSKA (reference sequence). CDR3 length: 16 amino acids. The CDR3 loop reads CSAREWTGGKKETQYF. The CDR3 DNA sequence: TGCAGTGCTAGAGAGTGGACAGGGGGAAAAAAAGAGACCCAGTACTTC.

This clonotype was counted at least ten times. The rearrangement uses TRBV6-2 or TRBV6-3 and TRBJ2-2; D may be TRBD2 (5 bases). The CDR3 extends over 13 amino acids. Trimming removed 6 bases at V and 3 bases at J, with 8 bases between. Germline CDR1 reads MNHEY; CDR2 reads SVGEGT. The CDR3 nucleotides are TGTGCCAGCAGCCCGGACTACACCGGGGAGCTGTTTTTT. Protein sequence: CASSPDYTGELFF.

CDR3 nucleotides: TGTGCCATTAAATCAGGGGGACTTAACACTGAAGCTTTCTTT. It yields the protein CAIKSGGLNTEAFF. This chain connects TRBV10-3 to TRBJ1-1, with TRBD1 identical over 7 bases. In germline, CDR1 is ENHRY, CDR2 SYGVKD. The CDR3 length is 14 residues. The trim removed 9 bases at V and 2 bases at J, leaving 9 bases unmatched.

This clonotype was seen many times. Written as DNA, the CDR3 is TGTGCCAGCAGTAAACTAGCGGGAAGGACAGATACGCAGTATTTT. Translation gives CASSKLAGRTDTQYF. The J gene is TRBJ2-3, the V gene TRBV2; 10 bases map to TRBD2. Germline loops: CDR1 SNHLY, CDR2 FYNNEI. There are 15 residues in the CDR3. Trimming cost V 5 bases and J 3 bases; bases outside gene matches: 5.

This clonotype occurred a few times. The V gene is TRBV6-1, the J gene TRBJ2-2; D is unresolved. The V gene's germline CDR1 is MNHNS and CDR2 SASEGT. There are 12 residues in the CDR3. The germline V and J ends were trimmed by 5 bases and 7 bases, with 8 bases remaining between them. The CDR3 spells CASSPRNGELFF. In DNA, the CDR3 is TGTGCCAGCAGTCCCCGGAACGGGGAGCTGTTTTTT.

This clonotype was seen ten or more times. This chain joins TRBV20-1 and TRBJ2-3; 10 bases match TRBD2. Trimming at V came to 6 bases and at J to 2 bases, leaving 11 bases not matched to a gene. The germline CDR1 and CDR2 sequences are DFQATT and SNEGSKA (reference sequence). This CDR3 is 16 amino acids long. CDR3 loop: CSARALAGGVTDTQYF. The CDR3, as DNA: TGCAGTGCGAGGGCCTTAGCGGGGGGCGTCACAGATACGCAGTATTTT.

The rearrangement links TRBV19 to TRBJ2-1, with 7 bases matching TRBD2. In germline, CDR1 is LNHDA, CDR2 SQIVND (reference sequence). The CDR3 runs 14 residues. V lost 0 bases to trimming and J lost 6 bases; unmatched junction nucleotides: 2. In DNA, the CDR3 is TGTGCCAGTAGTATAGACACTAGCGTCAATGAGCAGTTCTTC. This gives the protein CASSIDTSVNEQFF.

This clonotype was recorded at least ten times. The chain couples TRBV12-5 to TRBJ2-1; 7 bases match TRBD1. The CDR3 spans 15 residues. CDR1 LGHNT and CDR2 FRNRAP come from the germline V gene. V lost 5 bases, J lost 3 bases, and 7 bases stayed unmatched. The CDR3 DNA sequence: TGTGCTAGTGGTCGTAACAGGGGCGACTACAATGAGCAGTTCTTC. Translated, it gives CASGRNRGDYNEQFF.

This clonotype was observed a handful of times. The chain employs TRBV24-1 and TRBJ1-2, with D maybe TRBD1 (5 bases). The CDR3 contains 15 residues. Trimming pared 4 bases from V and 8 bases from J, leaving 19 bases between. CDR1 and CDR2 (germline): KGHDR, SFDVKD. The CDR3 reads CATSDRGGLDAGYTF. The CDR3 bases are TGTGCCACCAGTGACCGGGGGGGACTGGATGCGGGCTACACCTTC.

This clonotype was found many times. The V call is TRBV10-3, the J call TRBJ1-2; the D gene is possibly TRBD1 (5 bases). Trimming shortened V by 3 bases and J by 0 bases, and 11 bases separated the two germline ends. Looked up from germline, CDR1 is ENHRY and CDR2 is SYGVKD. This CDR3 region has 15 residues. For the CDR3, the DNA is TGTGCCATCAGTGAACTCGAGACAGCTAACTATGGCTACACCTTC. Translating gives CAISELETANYGYTF.

There are many counts of this clonotype. This sequence joins TRBV5-1 and TRBJ1-2; 7 nucleotides match TRBD1. This CDR3 is built from 16 residues. Trimming cost V 4 bases and J 8 bases; bases outside gene matches: 17. CDR1 and CDR2 from the germline V gene are SGHRS and YFSETQ. The CDR3 sequence is CASSLGQLTHLGGYTF. The CDR3 DNA reads as TGCGCCAGCAGCCTGGGACAGCTAACCCACTTAGGAGGCTACACCTTC.

In its sample, this clonotype was seen many times. This rearrangement joins TRBV2 to TRBJ2-5, with TRBD1 matching 8 bases. Trimming cost V 4 bases and J 3 bases; bases outside gene matches: 4. Per germline, CDR1 SNHLY and CDR2 FYNNEI. This CDR3 contains 14 residues. CDR3 bases: TGTGCCAGCAGTGGGGCAGGGGGCAAAGAGACCCAGTACTTC. Its translation: CASSGAGGKETQYF.

The chain combines TRBV7-9 with TRBJ1-2, with 7 bases fitting TRBD1. Germline CDR1 SEHNR, CDR2 FQNEAQ (reference sequence). The CDR3 has 13 residues. Germline trimming cut 5 bases from V and 7 bases from J; bases unmatched to any gene: 7. The CDR3 reads CASSTLTGRGYTF. CDR3 in DNA: TGTGCCAGCAGCACGCTGACAGGGCGTGGCTACACCTTC.

This clonotype came up many times. The V and J genes are TRBV11-2 and TRBJ1-2; D gene uncertain. This CDR3 has 13 amino acids. The V gene's germline CDR1 is SGHAT and CDR2 FQNNGV. V was pared by 5 bases and J by 2 bases, with 9 bases between. The CDR3 region is CASSPTPNYGYTF. The CDR3 DNA is TGTGCCAGCAGCCCTACACCAAACTATGGCTACACCTTC.

The chain carries TRBV6-5 and TRBJ1-1; TRBD1 is a possible D gene (5 bases). The CDR3 is 15 amino acids. The V end lost 1 base, the J end lost 4 bases, and 13 bases lay between the germline ends. Germline V gives CDR1 MNHEY, CDR2 SVGAGI. In DNA, the CDR3 is TGTGCCAGCAGTTACTTCGGGGGTTCCGGCACTGAAGCTTTCTTT. Protein: CASSYFGGSGTEAFF.

A few counts support this clonotype. This sequence joins TRBV20-1 and TRBJ2-1; 11 bases align to TRBD2. The junction had 12 bases not matched to a gene; V was cut back by 5 bases and J by 9 bases. The CDR3 length is 15 residues. Per the germline V gene, CDR1 is DFQATT and CDR2 is SNEGSKA (reference sequence). CDR3 in amino acids: CSAYPGLADRGEQFF. CDR3 DNA: TGCAGTGCTTATCCGGGACTAGCGGACCGGGGTGAGCAGTTCTTC.

There are many counts of this clonotype. V usage is TRBV7-3 and J usage is TRBJ2-1; 9 bases map to TRBD2. The V gene's germline CDR1 is SGHTA and CDR2 FQGTGA. CDR3 length equals 15 residues. V trimming: 1 base; J trimming: 9 bases; junction bases outside the gene matches: 7. CDR3 DNA: TGTGCCAGCAGCTTAAAGGCGGGAGGGCCGGGTGAGCAGTTCTTC. Residues: CASSLKAGGPGEQFF.

The chain joins TRBV27 to TRBJ2-5; 7 bases are a match to TRBD1. This CDR3 has 12 residues. Germline CDR1 MNHEY, CDR2 SMNVEV (reference sequence). Losses at the gene ends were 6 bases for V and 5 bases for J; bases not matched to a gene: 3. The CDR3, as DNA: TGTGCCAGCAGAACAGGGGTGGAGACCCAGTACTTC. Its translation is CASRTGVETQYF.

As for this clonotype: One end of the junction does not line up with germline, which may come from a read error. This chain links TRBV6-2 or TRBV6-3 with TRBJ2-7, with no clear D. Germline CDR1 MNHEY, CDR2 SVGEGT. The CDR3 contains 14 residues. For the CDR3, the DNA is TGTGCCAGCGGTGTGGATCGAAATCCTTACGAGCAGTATTTC. Translating gives CASGVDRNPYEQYF.

This clonotype was recorded many times. The rearrangement links TRBV11-2 to TRBJ2-7, with TRBD1 matching over 7 bases. V shed 4 bases, J shed 1 base, and the junction held 4 bases outside the gene matches. Per the germline V gene, CDR1 is SGHAT and CDR2 is FQNNGV. The CDR3 runs 14 residues. The CDR3 region is CASSSDRVSYEQYF. In DNA form, the CDR3 reads TGTGCCAGCAGCTCAGACAGGGTATCCTACGAGCAGTACTTC.

There are many counts of this clonotype. The chain combines TRBV2 with TRBJ2-3; no definite D call. With 7 bases removed from V and 5 bases from J, the gap between germline ends came to 10 bases. Germline V lookup: CDR1 SNHLY, CDR2 FYNNEI. This CDR3 is 12 amino acids long. The DNA of the CDR3 is TGTGCCAGCACCTACTCGGGAGATACGCAGTATTTT. Residues: CASTYSGDTQYF.

Points on this clonotype: The junction does not match germline at one end; this may be a read error. CDR3 sequence reads: CGSSFSGTSYEQYF. The CDR3 DNA follows: TGTGGCAGCAGTTTCTCCGGGACTTCTTACGAGCAGTACTTC. The V and J genes are TRBV28 and TRBJ2-7, with D perhaps matching TRBD2 (6 bases). The V gene's germline CDR1 is MDHEN and CDR2 SYDVKM. The CDR3 runs to 14 residues.

This clonotype was recorded many times. The chain couples TRBV30 to TRBJ1-1, with D unresolved. The CDR3 contains 13 residues. Trimming removed 0 bases from V and 6 bases from J, with 11 bases in between. Looked up from germline, CDR1 is GTSNPN and CDR2 is SVGIG (reference sequence). The CDR3 spells CAWSVSPIPEAFF. The CDR3, as DNA: TGTGCCTGGAGTGTATCCCCCATCCCTGAAGCTTTCTTT.

This clonotype has at least ten counts. The gene calls are TRBV18 and TRBJ2-7; 7 bases align to TRBD2. The ends lost 3 bases at V and 6 bases at J; junction bases unmatched: 5. The CDR3 extends over 13 amino acids. In germline, CDR1 is KGHSH, CDR2 LQKENI. CDR3 region: CASSPGERGEQYF. CDR3 sequence (DNA): TGTGCCAGCTCACCTGGCGAGCGGGGCGAGCAGTACTTC.

This clonotype was recorded at least ten times. This chain connects TRBV5-4 to TRBJ2-3; a possible D gene is TRBD2 (5 bases). The CDR3 is made up of 15 amino acids. V lost 4 bases and J 6 bases, leaving 18 bases between the germline ends. Looked up from germline, CDR1 is SGHNT and CDR2 is YYREEE (reference sequence). CDR3 region: CASSEPDHSGDTQYF. In DNA form, the CDR3 reads TGTGCCAGCAGCGAACCGGACCACTCGGGGGATACGCAGTATTTT.

This clonotype was counted many times. This sequence joins TRBV7-2 and TRBJ2-1; D unresolved. The germline CDR1 and CDR2 sequences are SGHTA and FQGNSA. Trimming pared 5 bases from V and 9 bases from J, leaving 11 bases between. The CDR3 sequence is 12 residues long. In DNA form, the CDR3 reads TGTGCCAGCAGCCAACCGTGGGGTGAGCAGTTCTTC. Amino acid sequence: CASSQPWGEQFF.